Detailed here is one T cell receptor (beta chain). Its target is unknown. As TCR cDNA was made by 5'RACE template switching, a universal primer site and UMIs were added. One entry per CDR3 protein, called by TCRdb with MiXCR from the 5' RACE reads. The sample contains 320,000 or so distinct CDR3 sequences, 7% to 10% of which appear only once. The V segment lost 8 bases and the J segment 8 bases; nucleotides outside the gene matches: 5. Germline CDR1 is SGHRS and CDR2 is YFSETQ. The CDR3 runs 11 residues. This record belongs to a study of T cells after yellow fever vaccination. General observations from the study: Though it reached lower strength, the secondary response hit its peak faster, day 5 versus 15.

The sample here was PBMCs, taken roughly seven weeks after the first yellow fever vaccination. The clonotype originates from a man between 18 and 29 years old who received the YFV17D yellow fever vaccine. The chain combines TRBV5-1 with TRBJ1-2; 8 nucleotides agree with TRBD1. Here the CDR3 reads CARAGGKGYTF. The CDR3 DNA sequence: TGCGCCAGAGCAGGGGGCAAGGGCTACACCTTC.